These 21 T cell receptor beta chains were all obtained from the same sample, sequenced in a study of vaccination and CD4 T cells after COVID-19. Antigen specificity for these receptors is unknown. Described treatment: roughly nine-day PBMC culture with coronavirus spike peptide pools or control peptides (ViraFEST assay). The Oncomine TCR Beta short-read assay sequenced DNA from cultured CD4+ T cells. TCRdb processed the PCR reads anew with MiXCR; each CDR3 protein has one entry. Of some 13,000 distinct CDR3 sequences listed, around 30% are singletons. Sequencing was performed on CD4+ T cells from blood, cultured in vitro. The receptors were gathered from a human donor who had recovered from COVID-19.

Here the CDR3 DNA reads TGTGCCAGCAGATTAGGCCAAGAGACCCAGTACTTC. Its translation: CASRLGQETQYF. The J gene is TRBJ2-5, the V gene TRBV5-5; D gene uncertain. The CDR3 length is 12 residues. Germline V gene lookup returns CDR1 SGHKS and CDR2 YYEKEE (reference sequence). V was cut by 5 bases and J by 1 base, with 6 bases left in between. Variable domain in full (rest from reference TRBV5-5 and TRBJ2-5): DAGVTQSPTHLIKTRGQQVTLRCSPISGHKSVSWYQQVLGQGPQFIFQYYEKEERGRGNFPDRFSARQFPNYSSELNVNALLLGDSALYLCASRLGQETQYFGPGTRLLVL.

This clonotype was recorded a few times. The CDR3 here is CASSLKSLRLTGELFF. The DNA for the CDR3 is TGTGCCAGCAGCTTGAAGTCCCTCCGGCTGACCGGGGAGCTGTTTTTT. The rearrangement uses TRBV5-8 and TRBJ2-2; D is unclear. This CDR3 region has 16 residues. Between the trimmed V and J ends, which lost 1 base and 5 bases, there was a span of 15 bases. Germline assignment: CDR1 SGHTS and CDR2 YDEGEE.

This chain joins TRBV5-1 and TRBJ2-3; D may be TRBD1 (6 bases). The length of the CDR3 is 16 residues. The V gene's germline CDR1 is SGHRS and CDR2 YFSETQ. V lost 3 bases and J lost 0, with 14 bases in between. In nucleotides, the CDR3 is TGCGCCAGCAGCTCCGGGACATTGCTTAGCACAGATACGCAGTATTTT. It specifies CASSSGTLLSTDTQYF.

The chain is built from TRBV20-1 and TRBJ2-1; D is ambiguous. There are 14 residues in the CDR3. The V end lost 0 bases, the J end lost 3 bases, and 9 bases lay between the germline ends. The germline CDR1 and CDR2 sequences are DFQATT and SNEGSKA (reference sequence). In DNA, the CDR3 is TGCAGTGCTAGAGATAGGAAAAGCTACAATGAGCAGTTCTTC. Its protein product is CSARDRKSYNEQFF.

The chain has TRBV28 and TRBJ2-1; 7 nucleotides agree with TRBD2. The length of the CDR3 is 14 residues. Germline V CDR1 and CDR2: MDHEN, SYDVKM. Trimming took 8 bases from V and 1 from J; bases not matched to a gene: 5. The CDR3 protein is CASGRVHSYNEQFF. The CDR3 DNA sequence: TGTGCCAGCGGGAGGGTCCATTCCTACAATGAGCAGTTCTTC.

The V and J genes are TRBV20-1 and TRBJ2-7, with 11 positions matching TRBD2. This CDR3 has 14 amino acids. The germline V gene encodes CDR1 DFQATT and CDR2 SNEGSKA (reference sequence). The V gene end was trimmed by 4 bases and the J gene end by 3 bases; junction bases not matched to a gene: 5. The CDR3 DNA follows: TGCAGTGCTACACTAGCGGGAGATAGCTACGAGCAGTACTTC. Protein product: CSATLAGDSYEQYF.

The table lists this clonotype with a few counts. This chain connects TRBV20-1 to TRBJ1-1; possibly TRBD1 for D (5 bases). The CDR3 runs to 11 residues. CDR1 is DFQATT, CDR2 SNEGSKA, per germline (reference sequence). CDR3 DNA sequence: TGCAGGGGCCTCGATGGGGCCGAAGCTTTCTTT. This sequence encodes CRGLDGAEAFF.

This clonotype was observed a single time. This chain joins TRBV20-1 and TRBJ2-1, with D tentatively TRBD2 (6 bases). The CDR3 length is 12 residues. Per the germline V gene, CDR1 is DFQATT and CDR2 is SNEGSKA (reference sequence). Trimming removed 6 bases from V and 5 bases from J, with 11 bases in between. The CDR3 DNA follows: TGCAGTGCCAAAAGGGAGGACAATGAGCAGTTCTTC. The encoded protein is CSAKREDNEQFF.

The genes are TRBV5-1 and TRBJ1-1, with a possible D match to TRBD1 (5 bases). The CDR3 is 15 residues long. Trimming took off 1 base at V and 1 base at J, with 11 bases between the two ends. The germline V gene has CDR1 SGHRS and CDR2 YFSETQ. In DNA form, the CDR3 reads TGCGCCAGCAGCTTGAGGAGTACAGGGAACACTGAAGCTTTCTTT. It yields the protein CASSLRSTGNTEAFF.

The rearrangement uses TRBV5-6 and TRBJ1-5; no definite D call. This CDR3 region has 13 residues. Germline-derived CDR1 and CDR2 are SGHDT and YYEEEE. V was pared by 4 bases and J by 10 bases, with 15 bases between. The chain's CDR3 is CASSGRTGFPQHF. The CDR3 region has the DNA TGTGCCAGCAGCGGTAGGACGGGGTTCCCCCAGCATTTT.

In its sample, this clonotype is large. The CDR3 sequence is CSAGLPLADHYEQYF. In DNA form, the CDR3 reads TGCAGTGCTGGACTCCCACTAGCGGACCACTACGAGCAGTACTTC. The chain carries TRBV20-1 and TRBJ2-7; TRBD2 matches at 8 bases. With V trimmed by 5 bases and J by 3 bases, 12 bases remained unmatched. This CDR3 has 15 residues. In germline, CDR1 is DFQATT, CDR2 SNEGSKA (reference sequence).

DNA for the CDR3: TGCAGTGCTAGCGGCAACTTTGGACTAGCGGGATGGGCGAGCACAGATACGCAGTATTTT. Translating gives CSASGNFGLAGWASTDTQYF. J is TRBJ2-3 and V is TRBV20-1; 12 bases map to TRBD2. Unmatched junction bases numbered 16, after V lost 3 bases and J lost 0 bases. CDR3 length: 20 amino acids. CDR1 is DFQATT and CDR2 is SNEGSKA in the germline V gene (reference sequence).

This clonotype was counted a few times. V is TRBV6-1 and J is TRBJ2-1; no firm D call. The V and J ends lost 7 bases and 5 bases respectively, with 9 bases between them. The CDR3 has 12 amino acids. Germline CDR1 reads MNHNS; CDR2 reads SASEGT. The CDR3 region has the DNA TGTGCCAGCAACCTAGGAGACAATGAGCAGTTCTTC. It yields the protein CASNLGDNEQFF.

The chain combines TRBV28 with TRBJ2-7; 8 bases fit TRBD1. The CDR3 runs to 15 residues. The germline CDR1 and CDR2 sequences are MDHEN and SYDVKM. V was pared by 5 bases and J by 5 bases, with 11 bases of the junction left unmatched. CDR3 in DNA: TGTGCCAGCAGTGACCGGACAGGGATCGGCAACGAGCAGTACTTC. It specifies CASSDRTGIGNEQYF.

The rearrangement uses TRBV12-3 or TRBV12-4 and TRBJ1-6, with 8 bases fitting TRBD1. Trimming at V came to 6 bases and at J to 11 bases, leaving 9 bases not matched to a gene. CDR3 size: 14 residues. CDR3 DNA: TGTGCCAGCAGCCCAAACCAGGGGGCTACACCCCTCCACTTT. Translation: CASSPNQGATPLHF.

V is TRBV7-2 and J is TRBJ2-7; D not resolved. This CDR3 is 13 amino acids long. Germline CDR1 reads SGHTA; CDR2 reads FQGNSA. Trimming took 1 base from V and 7 from J, leaving 11 bases between them. The CDR3 region is CASSLVSKREQYF. The CDR3 nucleotides are TGTGCCAGCAGCTTAGTGTCGAAGAGGGAGCAGTACTTC.

The rearrangement uses TRBV18 and TRBJ2-3; D call uncertain. Germline V gives CDR1 KGHSH, CDR2 LQKENI. V was trimmed by 3 bases and J by 0 bases, leaving 7 bases between them. This CDR3 has 14 residues. The CDR3 is CASSPITSTDTQYF. The CDR3 nucleotides are TGTGCCAGCTCACCCATAACAAGCACAGATACGCAGTATTTT.

For this clonotype: A much larger clone differs by one base, so this may be a read error. This chain connects TRBV20-1 to TRBJ1-2; 9 nucleotides match TRBD1. This CDR3 is built from 16 residues. Germline V gene data show CDR1 as DFQATT and CDR2 as SNEGSKA (reference sequence). CDR3 bases: TGCAGTGCTAGAGCCTTGACCGGGACAGGGAACTATGACTACACCTTC. Protein sequence: CSARALTGTGNYDYTF.

As for this clonotype: The junction and the germline gene differ at one end; a read error may be behind it. The chain recombines TRBV7-6 with TRBJ2-2; no clear D. Germline assignment: CDR1 SGHVS and CDR2 FNYEAQ. This CDR3 contains 14 residues. As DNA, the CDR3 is TGTGCTAGCAGCTTAGTCTCGAACACCGGGGAGCTGTTTTTT. This codes for CASSLVSNTGELFF.

This clonotype was recorded a few times. V usage is TRBV6-2 or TRBV6-3 and J usage is TRBJ1-5, with D perhaps TRBD1 (6 bases). From germline, CDR1 is MNHEY and CDR2 SVGEGT. Trimming removed 6 bases from V and 5 bases from J, with 17 bases in between. This CDR3 comprises 15 residues. CDR3 coding DNA: TGTGCCAGCAGGGCCGGGGGGGCGAGTCATCAGCCCCAGCATTTT. Translating it yields CASRAGGASHQPQHF.

Only a few counts were recorded for this clonotype. CDR3 nucleotides: TGTGCCAGCAGACGGAGCGACAGGGGGAACTATGGCTACACCTTC. Protein sequence: CASRRSDRGNYGYTF. The chain couples TRBV6-1 to TRBJ1-2; 9 bases fit TRBD1. There are 15 residues in the CDR3. Germline V CDR1 and CDR2: MNHNS, SASEGT. Trimming took 6 bases from V and 2 from J; bases not matched to a gene: 7.